The clone carrying this TCR beta chain occurred many times. Its specificity is unknown. For TCR, cDNA came from 5'RACE template switching, which added a universal primer site and UMIs. One entry per CDR3 protein results from TCRdb running MiXCR on the 5' RACE reads. The profile shows hundreds of thousands of distinct CDR3 sequences, roughly a sixth of them singletons. These data come from a study of T cells after yellow fever vaccination. Germline CDR1 is KGHSH and CDR2 is LQKENI. This CDR3 is 14 amino acids long. Trimming took 0 bases from V and 4 from J; bases not matched to a gene: 0. General study points: Across the CD4 and CD8 compartments, a small share of clonotypes was present in both.

The sequence was collected from a man aged 18-30 years who received the YFV17D yellow fever vaccine. V gene TRBV18 combines with J gene TRBJ2-5, with 9 bases lining up with TRBD1. The sample consisted of PBMCs, taken before the yellow fever booster vaccination. CDR3 nucleotide sequence: TGTGCCAGCTCACCACCGGGACAGGGAGAGACCCAGTACTTC. Protein: CASSPPGQGETQYF.